These 7 T cell receptor beta chains share one sample of origin, sequenced in a study of preoperative IRX-2 immunotherapy in early breast cancer. Specified treatment: preoperative locoregional IRX-2 cytokine immunotherapy. Using immunoSEQ multiplex PCR, the repertoire was profiled, and TCRdb retains in-frame clones only, with some absent. The sample carries about 26,000 clones, 81% recorded once. The sample was lymph node tissue, taken after IRX-2 immunotherapy. The receptors stem from a human donor with breast cancer.

The CDR3: CASSFGQGSVAKNIQYF. In nucleotides, the CDR3 is TGCGCCAGCAGCTTCGGACAGGGGTCGGTGGCCAAAAACATTCAGTACTTC. The J gene is TRBJ2-4, the V gene TRBV5-1; 9 bases fit TRBD1. Per the germline V gene, CDR1 is SGHRS and CDR2 is YFSETQ. V gave up 2 bases and J gave up 1 base; unmatched junction bases: 7. The length of the CDR3 is 17 residues.

The chain combines TRBV6-8 with TRBJ1-1; TRBD1 matches at 7 bases. The junction had 8 bases not matched to a gene; V was cut back by 6 bases and J by 1 base. Germline loops: CDR1 MNHGY, CDR2 SAAAGT. The CDR3 length is 15 residues. The CDR3 region is CASRSDRGRNTEAFF. Written as DNA, the CDR3 is TGTGCCAGCAGAAGTGATAGGGGGCGGAACACTGAAGCTTTCTTT.

The chain couples TRBV2 to TRBJ2-3, with TRBD2 identical over 7 bases. CDR1 and CDR2 from the germline V gene are SNHLY and FYNNEI. J was trimmed by 4 bases and V by 6 bases; bases with no gene match: 1. There are 12 residues in the CDR3. The CDR3, as DNA: TGTGCCAGCAGACTAGCGCCAGATACGCAGTATTTT. This sequence encodes CASRLAPDTQYF.

This clone was counted once. The genes are TRBV6-8 and TRBJ2-7; the D gene could be TRBD1 or TRBD2 (5 bases each). Looked up from germline, CDR1 is MNHGY and CDR2 is SAAAGT. The CDR3 has 15 amino acids. Trimming removed 6 bases from V and 2 bases from J, with 17 bases in between. The DNA of the CDR3 is TGTGCCAGCAGACGAACCCGGGACCAAACCTACGAGCAGTACTTC. This translates into CASRRTRDQTYEQYF.

This clone appeared a few times. The chain joins TRBV6-8 to TRBJ2-7, with 8 bases fitting TRBD2. The CDR3 runs to 16 residues. The V gene's germline CDR1 is MNHGY and CDR2 SAAAGT. The J segment lost 3 bases and the V segment lost 0 bases, leaving 7 bases of the junction unmatched. CDR3 loop: CASSYSGVSGVYEQYF. As DNA, the CDR3 is TGTGCCAGCAGTTACTCCGGGGTTAGCGGGGTCTACGAGCAGTACTTC.

The chain joins TRBV11-3 to TRBJ2-1; 9 bases are shared with TRBD1. This CDR3 has 16 amino acids. The junction had 6 bases not matched to a gene; V was cut back by 5 bases and J by 1 base. Germline CDR1 SGHNT, CDR2 YENEEA. The CDR3 is CASSMGQGGSYNEQFF. CDR3 bases: TGTGCCAGCAGCATGGGACAGGGTGGTTCCTACAATGAGCAGTTCTTC.

This rearrangement joins TRBV5-1 to TRBJ1-6, with 9 bases aligning to TRBD1. Germline V CDR1 and CDR2: SGHRS, YFSETQ. J gave up 10 bases and V 0 bases, and 5 bases lay outside the gene matches. This CDR3 has 15 amino acids. DNA for the CDR3: TGCGCCAGCAGCTTGGATCCGGACAGGGGCTCACCCCTCCACTTT. The encoded protein is CASSLDPDRGSPLHF.